What follows is one TCR beta chain and its context. The antigen is undetermined. The data originate from a study of a mutant IDH1 vaccine in newly diagnosed glioma. The time point: week 5, during vaccination. Every single dose of the vaccine, 300 ug of mutant IDH1 20-mer peptide, came with topical imiquimod. This CDR3 contains 11 residues. Trimming shortened V by 4 bases and J by 6 bases, and 6 bases separated the two germline ends. Per the germline V gene, CDR1 is SGHVS and CDR2 is FQNEAQ. TCRdb keeps only in-frame clones here, not all; method: immunoSEQ multiplex PCR. The data show some 35,000 clones, roughly 76% seen once.

The sample here was PBMCs, taken from a glioma patient whose treatment included an IDH1 peptide vaccine. This TCR was sampled from a man aged 45 to 65 with glioma. The chain links TRBV7-8 to TRBJ1-1; the D is unclear. The CDR3 nucleotides are TGTGCCAGCAGCTCAACCGCTGAAGCTTTCTTT. Translating gives CASSSTAEAFF.